The 3 T cell receptor beta chains below were found in one sample sequenced in a study of CD8 T cells in Susac syndrome. The RNA, roughly 0.5 to 1 ug, was put through reverse transcription using random hexamers. MiXCR, run by TCRdb on the immunoSEQ multiplex PCR reads, gives a single entry per CDR3 protein. The table includes roughly 120,000 distinct CDR3 sequences, roughly 94% detected once. Specimen: CD4+ T cells from PBMCs. All receptors derive from a human donor with multiple sclerosis.

The rearrangement links TRBV6-6 to TRBJ1-5, with a weak D call TRBD1 (6 bases). V lost 6 bases, J lost 5 bases, and 20 bases lay in between. The CDR3 runs 16 residues. CDR1 is MNHNY and CDR2 is SVGAGI in the germline V gene (reference sequence). DNA for the CDR3: TGTGCCAGCAGATCTGCCCCCGGGGGCGAGGATCAGCCCCAGCATTTT. It encodes CASRSAPGGEDQPQHF.

V gene TRBV29-1 combines with J gene TRBJ1-5, with D perhaps TRBD1 (5 bases). The CDR3 spans 13 residues. V lost 4 bases, J lost 5 bases, and 12 bases lay in between. Germline V lookup: CDR1 SQVTM, CDR2 ANQGSEA. In DNA form, the CDR3 reads TGCAGCGTTGGAGGAGGGACCTATCAGCCCCAGCATTTT. Residues: CSVGGGTYQPQHF. The variable domain in full, with the rest retrieved from reference TRBV29-1 and TRBJ1-5, is SAVISQKPSRDICQRGTSLTIQCQVDSQVTMMFWYRQQPGQSLTLIATANQGSEATYESGFVIDKFPISRPNLTFSTLTVSNMSPEDSSIYLCSVGGGTYQPQHFGDGTRLSIL.

The V call is TRBV11-2, the J call TRBJ2-7; 11 positions agree with TRBD2. V lost 5 bases to trimming and J lost 9 bases; unmatched junction nucleotides: 9. CDR1 SGHAT and CDR2 FQNNGV come from the germline V gene. The CDR3 covers 14 residues. CDR3 nucleotides: TGTGCCAGCAGCCCGGGGCTAGCGGGAGGTGGGCAGTACTTC. Residues: CASSPGLAGGGQYF. Using reference TRBV11-2 and TRBJ2-7 for the parts outside the CDR3, the full variable domain is EAGVAQSPRYKIIEKRQSVAFWCNPISGHATLYWYQQILGQGPKLLIQFQNNGVVDDSQLPKDRFSAERLKGVDSTLKIQPAKLEDSAVYLCASSPGLAGGGQYFGPGTRLTVT.